The following is a TCR beta chain sequence with its context. There is no known antigen for this receptor. Per-nucleotide qualities are absent, and no much larger clonotype sits a single base away. The data stem from a study of siplizumab effects on memory and regulatory T cells (dated by TCRdb to between 2018 and 2020). With regard to the full study: The effect of the anti-CD2 antibody siplizumab on alloreactive T-cell subsets was examined in allogeneic mixed lymphocyte reactions constructed from human PBMCs.

The CDR3 starts with the cysteine, ends with the phenylalanine, and has 16 residues. The CDR3 DNA has 48 bases and is translated from base 1. V drops 3 bases and J drops 2 bases, leaving 17 bases in between. CDR1 and CDR2 are drawn from the germline V gene (reference sequence): SGHKS, YYEKEE. Library creation used the immunoSEQ multiplex PCR assay. Roughly 10^5 TCR templates per sample were assayed on the deep sequencing platform. Genomic DNA extracted from sorted T cells was used for TCRbeta CDR3 sequencing. Per the authors' processing: Clonal analysis of TCRbeta CDR3 data was done in the R programming language. Alloreactive CD4+ and CD8+ clones were defined by comparing unstimulated samples with post-reaction CFSE-low samples. By matching sequences to the repertoires of sorted unstimulated Treg and non-Treg cells, each alloreactive CD4+ clone was assigned a regulatory or non-regulatory origin. TCRdb's version of the immuneACCESS table is confined to in-frame rearrangements and falls short of the full clone set. An unresolved V gene accounts for under half of the shortfall where checked; the remainder is of unknown origin. D and trimming were read from the DNA, whereas the V and J calls and clone size are those reported in that table. The table for this sample lists 90,000 to 120,000 clones; 94% of them were counted only once. The ten largest clones take up roughly 0.61% of the sample.

Sorted unstimulated T cells and proliferating T cells recovered from mixed lymphocyte reactions were subjected to TCRbeta CDR3 sequencing. Fresh whole blood from approximately ten HLA-typed healthy donors was used to isolate PBMCs. To map where alloreactive clones came from, CD4+ regulatory T cells in the unstimulated state were FACS-sorted. Overall results and qualifications from the work: No functional confirmation was obtained for the suppressive function of proliferating Tregs from siplizumab cultures. About 75-96% of proliferating CD4+ or CD8+ clones could not be given a naive or memory phenotype. The cumulative frequency of alloreactive sequences that could be traced back to unstimulated CD4+ memory T cells was significantly reduced by siplizumab. Because sequences below about 10^-5 frequency were poorly captured, only a minor fraction of alloreactive clones could be mapped to unstimulated subsets. Among mappable alloreactive CD4+ clones, an average Treg-derived fraction of roughly 69% was observed with siplizumab, compared with 26.9% in control reactions. Unstimulated naive T cells appeared to be more diverse than memory T cells, and naive cells seemed to make a substantial contribution to the alloresponse.

This TCR came from a human donor in good health. Recombination connected TRBV5-5 to TRBJ2-5; the D gene is perhaps TRBD1 or TRBD2, as each covers 6 bases. Input material: Tregs sorted from blood. DNA sequence: TGTGCCAGCAGCTCACGGCGGGGACAAAGACAAGAGACCCAGTACTTC. It is translated as CASSSRRGQRQETQYF.